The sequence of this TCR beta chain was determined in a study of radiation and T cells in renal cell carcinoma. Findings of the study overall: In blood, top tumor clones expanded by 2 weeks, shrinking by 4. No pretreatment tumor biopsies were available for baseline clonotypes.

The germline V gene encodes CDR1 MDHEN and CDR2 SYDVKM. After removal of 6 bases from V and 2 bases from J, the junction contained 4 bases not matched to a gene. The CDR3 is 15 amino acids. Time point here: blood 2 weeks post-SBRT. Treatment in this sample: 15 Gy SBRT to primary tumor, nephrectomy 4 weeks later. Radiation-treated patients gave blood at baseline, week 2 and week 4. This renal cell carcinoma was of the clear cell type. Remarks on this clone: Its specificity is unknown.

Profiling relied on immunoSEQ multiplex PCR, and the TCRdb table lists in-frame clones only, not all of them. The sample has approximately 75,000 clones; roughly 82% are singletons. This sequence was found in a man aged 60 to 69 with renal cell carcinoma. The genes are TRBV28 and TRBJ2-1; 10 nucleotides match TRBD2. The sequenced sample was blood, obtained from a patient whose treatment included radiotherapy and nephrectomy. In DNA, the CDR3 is TGTGCCAGCAGCCTGGGACTAGCGCCCTACAATGAGCAGTTCTTC. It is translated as CASSLGLAPYNEQFF.